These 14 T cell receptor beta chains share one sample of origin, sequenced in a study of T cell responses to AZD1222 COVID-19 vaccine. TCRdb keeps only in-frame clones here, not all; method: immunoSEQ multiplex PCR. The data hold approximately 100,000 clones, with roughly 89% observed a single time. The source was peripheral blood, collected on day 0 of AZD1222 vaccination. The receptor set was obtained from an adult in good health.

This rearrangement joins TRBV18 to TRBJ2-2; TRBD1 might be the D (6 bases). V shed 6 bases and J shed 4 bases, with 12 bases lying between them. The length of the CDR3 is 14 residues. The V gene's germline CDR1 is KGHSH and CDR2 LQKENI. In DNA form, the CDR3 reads TGTGCCAGCTCGCGACAGGAGTTCACCGGGGAGCTGTTTTTT. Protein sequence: CASSRQEFTGELFF.

The CDR3 DNA reads as TGTGCCAGCTCACCACCATCGTGGGGCAGGGATACGCAGTATTTT. This encodes CASSPPSWGRDTQYF. J is TRBJ2-3 and V is TRBV18, with a tentative D call TRBD1 (5 bases). The V gene lost 0 bases and the J gene lost 6 bases, with 13 bases spanning the gap. CDR3 size: 15 residues. Looked up from germline, CDR1 is KGHSH and CDR2 is LQKENI.

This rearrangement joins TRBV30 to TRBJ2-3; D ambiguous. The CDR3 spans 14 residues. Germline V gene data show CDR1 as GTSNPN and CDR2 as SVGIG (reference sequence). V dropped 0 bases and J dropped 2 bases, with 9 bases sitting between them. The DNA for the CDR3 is TGTGCCTGGAGTGTACTGGGTCCCACAGATACGCAGTATTTT. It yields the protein CAWSVLGPTDTQYF.

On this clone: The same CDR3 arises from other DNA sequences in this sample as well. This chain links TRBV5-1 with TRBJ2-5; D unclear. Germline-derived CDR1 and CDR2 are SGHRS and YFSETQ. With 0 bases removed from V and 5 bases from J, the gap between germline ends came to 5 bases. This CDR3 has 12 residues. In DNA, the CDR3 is TGCGCCAGCAGCTTGGATTCGGAGACCCAGTACTTC. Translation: CASSLDSETQYF.

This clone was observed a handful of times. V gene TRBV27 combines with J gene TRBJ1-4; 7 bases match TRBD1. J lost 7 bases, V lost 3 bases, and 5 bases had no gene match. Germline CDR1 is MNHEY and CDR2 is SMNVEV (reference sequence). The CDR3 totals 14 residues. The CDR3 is CASSLNRGGEKLFF. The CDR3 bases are TGTGCCAGCAGTTTGAACAGGGGAGGTGAAAAACTGTTTTTT.

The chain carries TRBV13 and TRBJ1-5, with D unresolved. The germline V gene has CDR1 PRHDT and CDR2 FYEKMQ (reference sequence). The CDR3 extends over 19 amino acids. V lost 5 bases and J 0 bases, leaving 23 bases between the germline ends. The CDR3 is CASSLLGTRLPFSNQPQHF. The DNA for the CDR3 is TGTGCCAGCAGCCTCCTAGGCACCCGTTTACCTTTTAGCAATCAGCCCCAGCATTTT.

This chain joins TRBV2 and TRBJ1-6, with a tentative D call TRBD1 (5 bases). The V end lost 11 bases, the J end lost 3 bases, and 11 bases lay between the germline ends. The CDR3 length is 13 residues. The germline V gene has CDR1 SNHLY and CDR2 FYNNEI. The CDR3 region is CAGQQDYNSPLHF. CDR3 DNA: TGTGCCGGCCAACAGGACTATAATTCACCCCTCCACTTT.

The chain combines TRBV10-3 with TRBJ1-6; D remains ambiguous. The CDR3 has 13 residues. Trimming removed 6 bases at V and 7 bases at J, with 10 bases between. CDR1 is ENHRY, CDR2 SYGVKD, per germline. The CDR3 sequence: CAIRGEVNSPLHF. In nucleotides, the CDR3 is TGTGCCATCAGGGGAGAAGTCAATTCACCCCTCCACTTT.

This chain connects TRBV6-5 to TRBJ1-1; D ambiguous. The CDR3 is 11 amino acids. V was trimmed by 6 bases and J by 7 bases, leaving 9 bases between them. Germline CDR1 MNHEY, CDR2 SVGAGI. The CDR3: CASRAMIEAFF. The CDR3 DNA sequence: TGTGCCAGCAGAGCGATGATTGAAGCTTTCTTT.

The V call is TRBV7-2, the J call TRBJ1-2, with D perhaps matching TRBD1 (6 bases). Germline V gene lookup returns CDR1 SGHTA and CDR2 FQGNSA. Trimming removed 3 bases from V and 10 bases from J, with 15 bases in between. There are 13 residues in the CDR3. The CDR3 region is CASSFTTQGDYTF. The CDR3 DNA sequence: TGTGCCAGCAGCTTTACGACACAGGGTGACTACACCTTC.

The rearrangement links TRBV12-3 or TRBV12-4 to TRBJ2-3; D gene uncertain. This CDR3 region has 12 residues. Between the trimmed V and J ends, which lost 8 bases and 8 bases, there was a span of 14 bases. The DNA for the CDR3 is TGTGCCAGCGGCCCCCTCCGAACTACGCAGTATTTT. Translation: CASGPLRTTQYF.

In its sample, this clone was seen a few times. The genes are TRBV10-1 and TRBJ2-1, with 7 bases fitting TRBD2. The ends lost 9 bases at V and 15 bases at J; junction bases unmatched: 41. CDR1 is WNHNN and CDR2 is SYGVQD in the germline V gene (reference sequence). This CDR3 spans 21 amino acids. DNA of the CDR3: TGCGCCAGGGTAGGTCCTGAAGTTAGGGGAGGGAAGCCTGGCGTAGCTGATGGCGGGTTCTTC. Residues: CARVGPEVRGGKPGVADGGFF.

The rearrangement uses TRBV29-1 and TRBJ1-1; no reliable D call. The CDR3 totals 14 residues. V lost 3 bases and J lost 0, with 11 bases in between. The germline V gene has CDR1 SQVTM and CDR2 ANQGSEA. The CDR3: CSVDTRFMNTEAFF. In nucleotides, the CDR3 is TGCAGCGTTGATACGCGGTTCATGAACACTGAAGCTTTCTTT.

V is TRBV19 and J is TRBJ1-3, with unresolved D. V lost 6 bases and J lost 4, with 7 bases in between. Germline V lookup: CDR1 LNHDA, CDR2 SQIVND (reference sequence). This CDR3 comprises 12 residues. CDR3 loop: CASSKSGNTIYF. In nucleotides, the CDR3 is TGTGCCAGTAGCAAAAGCGGAAACACCATATATTTT. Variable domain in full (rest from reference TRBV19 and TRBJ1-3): DGGITQSPKYLFRKEGQNVTLSCEQNLNHDAMYWYRQDPGQGLRLIYYSQIVNDFQKGDIAEGYSVSREKKESFPLTVTSAQKNPTAFYLCASSKSGNTIYFGEGSWLTVV.